Listed here are 29 T cell receptor beta chains from one sample, sequenced in a study of early stage breast cancer tumors (dated by TCRdb to the late 2010s). To prepare the library, the immunoSEQ multiplex PCR assay was applied. The table comes from immuneACCESS by way of TCRdb, which keeps in-frame sequences with V and J called. Part of the clones is missing from these tables; in studies checked, under half for an unresolved V gene and the rest for unknown reasons. The sample data list about 48,000 clones, and around 83% of these were observed just once. The top ten clones comprise approximately 1.5% of the sample. Sequencing input: blood. Receptors originate from a person aged 45-65 years with breast cancer.

The gene calls are TRBV7-2 and TRBJ2-2, with D uncertain. Trimming shortened V by 3 bases and J by 3 bases, and 11 bases separated the two germline ends. Germline V lookup: CDR1 SGHTA, CDR2 FQGNSA. There are 15 residues in the CDR3. The CDR3 region is CASSFVAGDTGELFF. DNA for the CDR3: TGTGCCAGCAGCTTCGTGGCCGGAGACACCGGGGAGCTGTTTTTT.

V gene TRBV28 combines with J gene TRBJ1-2; D might be TRBD1 (5 bases). This CDR3 region has 15 residues. Trimming shortened V by 4 bases and J by 6 bases, and 18 bases separated the two germline ends. The germline CDR1 and CDR2 sequences are MDHEN and SYDVKM. CDR3 in amino acids: CASSSAGQGQNGYTF. The DNA for the CDR3 is TGTGCCAGCAGTTCCGCCGGACAAGGTCAGAATGGCTACACCTTC.

The V and J genes are TRBV30 and TRBJ1-1; no firm D call. Trimming cost V 7 bases and J 4 bases, with 19 bases left between them. This CDR3 spans 14 amino acids. Looked up from germline, CDR1 is GTSNPN and CDR2 is SVGIG (reference sequence). DNA for the CDR3: TGTGCCTTCGAAGTGGGATTATCGGGCACTGAAGCTTTCTTT. Protein product: CAFEVGLSGTEAFF.

Written as DNA, the CDR3 is TGTGCCAGCAGTTTGGGGATTGGAGAGCTCCAGAAGAACACTGAAGCTTTCTTT. Protein sequence: CASSLGIGELQKNTEAFF. The chain is built from TRBV28 and TRBJ1-1; D gene unclear. This CDR3 contains 18 residues. The V end lost 3 bases, the J end lost 1 base, and 21 bases lay between the germline ends. Germline V gives CDR1 MDHEN, CDR2 SYDVKM.

This clone was detected once. V and J are TRBV30 and TRBJ1-6; D ambiguous. V gave up 5 bases and J gave up 0 bases, with 17 bases separating them. Germline V CDR1 and CDR2: GTSNPN, SVGIG (reference sequence). This CDR3 is built from 17 residues. The CDR3 sequence is CAWEQQLISSYNSPLHF. The CDR3 nucleotides are TGTGCCTGGGAACAGCAGCTGATAAGCTCCTATAATTCACCCCTCCACTTT.

The rearrangement links TRBV5-8 to TRBJ2-2, with 8 bases matching TRBD2. Germline V lookup: CDR1 SGHTS, CDR2 YDEGEE. The J segment lost 5 bases and the V segment lost 4 bases, leaving 10 bases of the junction unmatched. CDR3 length equals 16 residues. CDR3 in amino acids: CASSVPAGVWTGELFF. The CDR3 region has the DNA TGTGCCAGCAGCGTACCAGCGGGAGTGTGGACCGGGGAGCTGTTTTTT.

The chain uses TRBV7-6 and TRBJ2-1; 7 positions match TRBD2. V dropped 0 bases and J dropped 13; count of bases not matched to a gene: 12. The CDR3 consists of 15 residues. CDR1 is SGHVS, CDR2 FNYEAQ, per germline. The CDR3 DNA reads TGTGCCAGCAGCTTAGCGGGAGGGCCCCCACCTTCACAGTTCTTC. Translated, it gives CASSLAGGPPPSQFF. Supplemented by reference TRBV7-6 and TRBJ2-1, the full variable domain reads GAGVSQSPRYKVTKRGQDVALRCDPISGHVSLYWYRQALGQGPEFLTYFNYEAQQDKSGLPNDRFSAERPEGSISTLTIQRTEQRDSAMYRCASSLAGGPPPSQFFGPGTRLTVL.

The chain employs TRBV27 and TRBJ2-3; 8 positions match TRBD1. The V segment lost 5 bases and the J segment 3 bases; nucleotides outside the gene matches: 4. The CDR3 length is 14 residues. Germline CDR1 is MNHEY and CDR2 is SMNVEV (reference sequence). CDR3 sequence: CASSRTGTTDTQYF. The CDR3 nucleotides are TGTGCCAGCAGTCGGACAGGGACGACAGATACGCAGTATTTT.

The chain joins TRBV30 to TRBJ2-7; 7 nucleotides align to TRBD1. CDR3 size: 16 residues. V was clipped by 2 bases and J by 9 bases; unmatched bases: 19. CDR1 is GTSNPN and CDR2 is SVGIG in the germline V gene (reference sequence). The CDR3 DNA follows: TGTGCCTGGAGTCCCACCGCGGCAGTCCCAGGGGGAGCGCAGTACTTC. The encoded protein is CAWSPTAAVPGGAQYF.

The chain is built from TRBV6-1 and TRBJ1-5, with D maybe TRBD1 (5 bases). CDR3 length: 15 residues. From germline, CDR1 is MNHNS and CDR2 SASEGT. Trimming took off 1 base at V and 4 bases at J, with 11 bases between the two ends. DNA for the CDR3: TGTGCCAGCAGTGAAGGATACAGGAGTAATCAGCCCCAGCATTTT. As protein: CASSEGYRSNQPQHF.

V is TRBV4-2 and J is TRBJ2-3; a weak D match, TRBD2 (5 bases). From germline, CDR1 is LGHNA and CDR2 YNFKEQ. V lost 6 bases to trimming and J lost 4 bases, with 11 bases between them. The CDR3 is 13 amino acids. In nucleotides, the CDR3 is TGTGCCAGCAGTCGGACTCGCTCAGATACGCAGTATTTT. Protein: CASSRTRSDTQYF.

The rearrangement joins TRBV5-6 to TRBJ2-7, with a weak D call TRBD1 (5 bases). Germline CDR1 and CDR2: SGHDT and YYEEEE. The V end lost 2 bases, the J end lost 7 bases, and 10 bases lay between the germline ends. CDR3 length equals 12 residues. CDR3 loop: CASSFYRSEQYF. The CDR3 DNA reads as TGTGCCAGCAGCTTCTACAGGTCGGAGCAGTACTTC. Combining the CDR3 with reference TRBV5-6 and TRBJ2-7 gives the whole variable domain DAGVTQSPTHLIKTRGQQVTLRCSPKSGHDTVSWYQQALGQGPQFIFQYYEEEERQRGNFPDRFSGHQFPNYSSELNVNALLLGDSALYLCASSFYRSEQYFGPGTRLTVT.

This chain uses TRBV7-9 with TRBJ2-1; the D gene is possibly TRBD2 (5 bases). The CDR3 has 13 residues. The germline CDR1 and CDR2 sequences are SEHNR and FQNEAQ (reference sequence). The V gene lost 4 bases and the J gene lost 6 bases, with 10 bases spanning the gap. CDR3 region: CASSSRESNEQFF. The CDR3 DNA reads TGTGCCAGCAGCTCAAGGGAGAGCAATGAGCAGTTCTTC.

This rearrangement joins TRBV6-1 to TRBJ2-7; 12 nucleotides align to TRBD2. V dropped 5 bases and J dropped 0; count of bases not matched to a gene: 2. The CDR3 spans 15 residues. The germline CDR1 and CDR2 sequences are MNHNS and SASEGT. CDR3 amino acids: CASSWGLAGSYEQYF. For the CDR3, the DNA is TGTGCCAGCAGTTGGGGACTAGCGGGCTCCTACGAGCAGTACTTC.

The chain joins TRBV11-3 to TRBJ2-5; no reliable D call. Germline V gives CDR1 SGHNT, CDR2 YENEEA. Deletions cut 3 bases from V and 5 bases from J, with 16 bases between. CDR3 size: 15 residues. The CDR3 coding sequence is TGTGCCAGCAGCTTCGGGCAGTCGGAACGGGAGACCCAGTACTTC. Translating it yields CASSFGQSERETQYF.

The chain combines TRBV27 with TRBJ1-2, with unresolved D. Trimming removed 0 bases at V and 8 bases at J, with 13 bases between. Germline V gives CDR1 MNHEY, CDR2 SMNVEV (reference sequence). The CDR3 sequence is 14 residues long. The DNA of the CDR3 is TGTGCCAGCAGTTTATCTGGATACGGGAGCGGCTACACCTTC. It yields the protein CASSLSGYGSGYTF.

DNA for the CDR3: TGTGCCAGCAGCTTAGCGACAGGGAGTGGCGAGCAGTACTTC. It encodes CASSLATGSGEQYF. The chain is built from TRBV7-9 and TRBJ2-7, with 7 bases matching TRBD1. Germline V CDR1 and CDR2: SEHNR, FQNEAQ (reference sequence). The CDR3 has 14 amino acids. V was pared by 0 bases and J by 6 bases, with 5 bases of the junction left unmatched.

This clone turned up a few times. This chain links TRBV19 with TRBJ1-1; tentatively, D is TRBD1 (5 bases). The germline CDR1 and CDR2 sequences are LNHDA and SQIVND (reference sequence). The V gene lost 3 bases and the J gene lost 4 bases, with 12 bases spanning the gap. This CDR3 has 14 residues. Written as DNA, the CDR3 is TGTGCCAGTAGTATTCGTTGGGGGGGCACTGAAGCTTTCTTT. Translation: CASSIRWGGTEAFF. Combining the CDR3 with reference TRBV19 and TRBJ1-1 gives the whole variable domain DGGITQSPKYLFRKEGQNVTLSCEQNLNHDAMYWYRQDPGQGLRLIYYSQIVNDFQKGDIAEGYSVSREKKESFPLTVTSAQKNPTAFYLCASSIRWGGTEAFFGQGTRLTVV.

This clone has more than one count but fewer than ten. CDR3 protein: CASSGPNSPLHF. The CDR3, as DNA: TGTGCCAGCAGTGGCCCGAATTCACCCCTCCACTTT. The chain employs TRBV27 and TRBJ1-6; no firm D call. Germline CDR1 MNHEY, CDR2 SMNVEV (reference sequence). V gave up 5 bases and J gave up 7 bases, with 6 bases separating them. CDR3 size: 12 residues.

This chain links TRBV7-8 with TRBJ1-5, with TRBD1 as a possible D gene (5 bases). The CDR3 length is 13 residues. Germline-derived CDR1 and CDR2 are SGHVS and FQNEAQ. V was cut by 1 base and J by 9 bases, with 10 bases left in between. CDR3 DNA: TGTGCCAGCAGCTTAGGTTCTCAGGGGCCCCAGCATTTT. Translating it yields CASSLGSQGPQHF.

This clone appeared a few times. The gene calls are TRBV29-1 and TRBJ1-1, with TRBD1 matching 10 bases. V shed 3 bases, J shed 3 bases, and the junction held 1 base outside the gene matches. The CDR3 runs to 13 residues. CDR1 and CDR2 (germline): SQVTM, ANQGSEA. CDR3 in amino acids: CSVEGTGDTEAFF. The CDR3 region has the DNA TGCAGCGTTGAGGGGACAGGGGACACTGAAGCTTTCTTT.

A remark on this clone: No conserved phenylalanine or tryptophan is present at the end of the CDR3, so a read error is the likely explanation. No DNA is shown, since the ends of the CDR3 on it are uncertain; the CDR3 is the one TCRdb lists. The V gene is TRBV9, the J gene TRBJ2-7. The CDR3 length is 12 residues, termini included. The germline V gene encodes CDR1 SGDLS and CDR2 YYNGEE. The CDR3 loop reads CASSVEGPSSPD.

The chain joins TRBV5-1 to TRBJ2-7; D perhaps matches TRBD1 (6 bases). V lost 2 bases to trimming and J lost 5 bases, with 8 bases between them. In germline, CDR1 is SGHRS, CDR2 YFSETQ. The CDR3 has 12 amino acids. The DNA for the CDR3 is TGCGCCAGCAGCTTAGGGGGACACGAGCAGTACTTC. This gives the protein CASSLGGHEQYF.

The chain is built from TRBV7-2 and TRBJ1-6, with TRBD1 matching 8 bases. The CDR3 spans 16 residues. J lost 10 bases, V lost 2 bases, and 10 bases had no gene match. CDR1 and CDR2 (germline): SGHTA, FQGNSA. The CDR3 coding sequence is TGTGCCAGCAGCTTACCCATCCGGGACAGGCCCTCACCCCTCCACTTT. Its translation is CASSLPIRDRPSPLHF. Full variable domain (outside the CDR3, taken from reference TRBV7-2 and TRBJ1-6): GAGVSQSPSNKVTEKGKDVELRCDPISGHTALYWYRQSLGQGLEFLIYFQGNSAPDKSGLPSDRFSAERTGGSVSTLTIQRTQQEDSAVYLCASSLPIRDRPSPLHFGNGTRLTVT.

The rearrangement joins TRBV18 to TRBJ1-1; D is unresolved. The germline CDR1 and CDR2 sequences are KGHSH and LQKENI. CDR3 length: 15 amino acids. V lost 8 bases, J lost 1 base, and 17 bases lay in between. The CDR3, as DNA: TGTGCCAGCCTATCGGGCAGCACTAAGAACACTGAAGCTTTCTTT. Translated: CASLSGSTKNTEAFF.

The chain links TRBV10-1 to TRBJ2-2; D possibly corresponds to TRBD2 (7 bases). V was pared by 6 bases and J by 7 bases, with 15 bases between. Germline V lookup: CDR1 WNHNN, CDR2 SYGVQD (reference sequence). The CDR3 is 14 residues long. The CDR3 protein is CASSPGRGDGELFF. DNA of the CDR3: TGCGCCAGCAGCCCTGGGAGGGGGGACGGGGAGCTGTTTTTT.

The rearrangement links TRBV5-4 to TRBJ1-2, with a possible D match to TRBD1 (5 bases). V shed 4 bases and J shed 5 bases, with 12 bases lying between them. There are 13 residues in the CDR3. Germline V gene data show CDR1 as SGHNT and CDR2 as YYREEE (reference sequence). CDR3 DNA: TGTGCCAGCAGCCGCGACAGTGATTATGGCTACACCTTC. Its translation is CASSRDSDYGYTF.

The V and J genes are TRBV6-5 and TRBJ2-7, with D unclear. Germline V CDR1 and CDR2: MNHEY, SVGAGI. The CDR3 is 16 residues long. V lost 4 bases, J lost 2 bases, and 18 bases lay in between. Here the CDR3 reads CASSLSALDVTYEQYF. The CDR3 DNA is TGTGCCAGCAGTTTGTCTGCGTTGGACGTAACCTACGAGCAGTACTTC.

V and J are TRBV7-2 and TRBJ2-7; 11 positions match TRBD2. Germline V gives CDR1 SGHTA, CDR2 FQGNSA. With V trimmed by 3 bases and J by 9 bases, 13 bases remained unmatched. The CDR3 has 16 amino acids. CDR3: CASSLGGLAALRGQYF. In DNA, the CDR3 is TGTGCCAGCAGCTTGGGGGGACTAGCGGCCCTGAGGGGGCAGTACTTC.